The text below deals with one T cell receptor beta chain. Its cognate antigen is unknown. This sample is part of a study of cytomegalovirus exposure and HLA in healthy donors. The primer mix had 60 Vbeta and 13 Jbeta primers. Only in-frame clones appear in the TCRdb table, and some are missing; sequencing was by immunoSEQ multiplex PCR. The sample lists over 120,000 clones, approximately 80% occurring once. Study observations and caveats: For most TCR beta V segments, an earlier analysis put the productive rate at about 90% or about 30% of the time. The sole available immune exposure information was CMV serostatus.

The CDR3 spans 11 residues. Sequencing was performed on PBMCs. The rearrangement uses TRBV21-1 and TRBJ2-5; TRBD2, the table's D call, was not compared with the DNA. TRBV21-1 is a recognized pseudogene. This clonotype was obtained from a middle-aged man in good health and CMV-seronegative. The CDR3 is CASSPSETQYF. The CDR3 DNA reads TGTGCCAGCAGTCCGTCAGAGACCCAGTACTTC.